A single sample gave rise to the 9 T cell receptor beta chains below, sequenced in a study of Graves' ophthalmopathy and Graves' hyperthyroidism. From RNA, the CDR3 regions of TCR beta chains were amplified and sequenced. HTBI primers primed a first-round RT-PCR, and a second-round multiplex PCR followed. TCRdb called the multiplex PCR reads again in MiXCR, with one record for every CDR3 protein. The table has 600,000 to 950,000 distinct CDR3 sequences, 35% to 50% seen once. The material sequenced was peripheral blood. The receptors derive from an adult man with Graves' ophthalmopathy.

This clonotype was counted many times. DNA for the CDR3: TGTGCCACCCGGGGAGGTAGAGAGAGCAATCAGCCCCAGCATTTT. Its translation: CATRGGRESNQPQHF. V is TRBV2 and J is TRBJ1-5; D not resolved. This CDR3 comprises 15 residues. V lost 10 bases and J 1 base, leaving 17 bases between the germline ends. The germline gives CDR1 SNHLY, CDR2 FYNNEI.

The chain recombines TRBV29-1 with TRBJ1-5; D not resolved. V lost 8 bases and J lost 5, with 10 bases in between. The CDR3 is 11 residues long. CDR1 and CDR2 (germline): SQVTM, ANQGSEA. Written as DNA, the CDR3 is TGCAGCTTACTCAGCCATCAGCCCCAGCATTTT. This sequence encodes CSLLSHQPQHF. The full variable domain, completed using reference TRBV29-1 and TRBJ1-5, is SAVISQKPSRDICQRGTSLTIQCQVDSQVTMMFWYRQQPGQSLTLIATANQGSEATYESGFVIDKFPISRPNLTFSTLTVSNMSPEDSSIYLCSLLSHQPQHFGDGTRLSIL.

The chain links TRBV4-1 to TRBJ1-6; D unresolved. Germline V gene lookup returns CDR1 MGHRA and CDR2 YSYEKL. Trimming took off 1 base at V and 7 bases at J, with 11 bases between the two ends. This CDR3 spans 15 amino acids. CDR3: CASSQVLGLNSPLHF. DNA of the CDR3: TGCGCCAGCAGCCAAGTTTTGGGGTTAAATTCACCCCTCCACTTT.

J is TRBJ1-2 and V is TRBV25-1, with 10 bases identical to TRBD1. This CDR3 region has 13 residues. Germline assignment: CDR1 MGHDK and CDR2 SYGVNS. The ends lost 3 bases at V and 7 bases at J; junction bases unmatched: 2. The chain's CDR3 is CASSEDRGAGYTF. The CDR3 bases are TGTGCCAGCAGTGAGGACAGGGGGGCTGGCTACACCTTC.

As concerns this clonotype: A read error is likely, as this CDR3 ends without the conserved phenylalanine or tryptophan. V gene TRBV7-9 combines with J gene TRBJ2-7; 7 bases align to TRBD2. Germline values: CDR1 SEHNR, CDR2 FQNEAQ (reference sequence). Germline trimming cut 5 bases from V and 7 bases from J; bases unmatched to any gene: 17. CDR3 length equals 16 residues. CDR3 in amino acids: CASSLTGTTPTWEQYL. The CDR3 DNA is TGTGCCAGCAGCCTTACCGGGACTACCCCTACTTGGGAGCAGTACCTC.

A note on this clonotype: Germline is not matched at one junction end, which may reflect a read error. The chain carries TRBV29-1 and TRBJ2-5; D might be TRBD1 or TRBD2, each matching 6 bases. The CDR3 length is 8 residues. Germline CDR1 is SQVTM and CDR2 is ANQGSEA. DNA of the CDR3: TGCAGATCCCAAGAGGGGGGCTTC. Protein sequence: CRSQEGGF.

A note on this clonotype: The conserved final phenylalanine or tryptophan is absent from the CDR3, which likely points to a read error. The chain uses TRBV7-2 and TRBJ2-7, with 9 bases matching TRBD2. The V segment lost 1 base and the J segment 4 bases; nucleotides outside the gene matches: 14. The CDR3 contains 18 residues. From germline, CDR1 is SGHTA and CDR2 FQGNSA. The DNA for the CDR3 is TGTGCCAGCAGCTTAGTGAGCGGGGGGTTCGAATCGGGGTACGAGCAGTACTGC. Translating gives CASSLVSGGFESGYEQYC.

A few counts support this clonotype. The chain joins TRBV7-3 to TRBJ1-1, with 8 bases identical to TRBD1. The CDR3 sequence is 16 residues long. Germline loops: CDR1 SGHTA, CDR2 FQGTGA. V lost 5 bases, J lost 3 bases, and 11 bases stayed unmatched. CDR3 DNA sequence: TGTGCCAGCAGCCCCCGACAGGGGCCCTGGGACACTGAAGCTTTCTTT. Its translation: CASSPRQGPWDTEAFF.

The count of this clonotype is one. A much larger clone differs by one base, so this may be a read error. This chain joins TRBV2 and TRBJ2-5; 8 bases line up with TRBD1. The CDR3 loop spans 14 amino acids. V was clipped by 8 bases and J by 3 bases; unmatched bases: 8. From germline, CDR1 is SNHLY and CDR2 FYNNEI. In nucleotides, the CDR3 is TGTGCCAGCGGTGGTATGGACAGGGAAGAGACCCAGTACTTC. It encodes CASGGMDREETQYF.